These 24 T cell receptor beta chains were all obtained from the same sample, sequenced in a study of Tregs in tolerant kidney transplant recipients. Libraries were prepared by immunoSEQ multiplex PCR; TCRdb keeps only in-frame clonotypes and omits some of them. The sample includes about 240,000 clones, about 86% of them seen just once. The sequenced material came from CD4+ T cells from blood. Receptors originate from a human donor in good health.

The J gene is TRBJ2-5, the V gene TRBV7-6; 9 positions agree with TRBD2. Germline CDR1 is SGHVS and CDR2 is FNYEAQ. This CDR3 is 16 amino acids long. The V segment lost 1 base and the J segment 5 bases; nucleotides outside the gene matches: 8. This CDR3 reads CASSLVGSGSEETQYF. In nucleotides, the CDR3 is TGTGCCAGCAGCTTAGTGGGTAGCGGGAGTGAGGAGACCCAGTACTTC. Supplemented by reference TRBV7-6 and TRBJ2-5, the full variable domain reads GAGVSQSPRYKVTKRGQDVALRCDPISGHVSLYWYRQALGQGPEFLTYFNYEAQQDKSGLPNDRFSAERPEGSISTLTIQRTEQRDSAMYRCASSLVGSGSEETQYFGPGTRLLVL.

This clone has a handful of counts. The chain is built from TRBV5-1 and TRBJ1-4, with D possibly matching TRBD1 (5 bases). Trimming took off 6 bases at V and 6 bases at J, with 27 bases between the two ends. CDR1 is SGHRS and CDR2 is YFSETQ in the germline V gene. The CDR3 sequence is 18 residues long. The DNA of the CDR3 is TGCGCCAGCAAACCCAACCGTCCAGACGGCAGGGTTTATGAAAAACTGTTTTTT. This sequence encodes CASKPNRPDGRVYEKLFF.

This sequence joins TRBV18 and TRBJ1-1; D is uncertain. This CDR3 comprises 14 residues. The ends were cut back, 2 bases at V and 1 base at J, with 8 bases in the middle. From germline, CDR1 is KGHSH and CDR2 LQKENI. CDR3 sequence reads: CASSPVGENTEAFF. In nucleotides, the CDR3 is TGTGCCAGCTCACCAGTCGGGGAGAACACTGAAGCTTTCTTT.

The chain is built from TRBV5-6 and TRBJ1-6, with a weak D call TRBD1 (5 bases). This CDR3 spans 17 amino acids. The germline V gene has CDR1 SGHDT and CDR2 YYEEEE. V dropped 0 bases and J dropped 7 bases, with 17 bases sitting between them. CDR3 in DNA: TGTGCCAGCAGCTTGGCCGGGGGAACCCCTAGGAATTCACCCCTCCACTTT. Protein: CASSLAGGTPRNSPLHF.

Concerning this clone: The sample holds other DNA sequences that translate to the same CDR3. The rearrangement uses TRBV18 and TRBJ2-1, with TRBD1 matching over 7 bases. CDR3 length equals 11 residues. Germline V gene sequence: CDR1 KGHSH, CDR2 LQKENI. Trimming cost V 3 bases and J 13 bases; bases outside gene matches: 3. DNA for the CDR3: TGTGCCAGCTCACCTGACAGGGTACAGTTCTTC. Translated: CASSPDRVQFF.

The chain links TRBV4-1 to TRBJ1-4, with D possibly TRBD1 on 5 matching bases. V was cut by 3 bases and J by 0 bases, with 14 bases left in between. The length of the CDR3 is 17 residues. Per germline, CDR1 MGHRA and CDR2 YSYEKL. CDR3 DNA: TGCGCCAGCAGCCAGGGTCCGGGACGCACAACTAATGAAAAACTGTTTTTT. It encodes CASSQGPGRTTNEKLFF.

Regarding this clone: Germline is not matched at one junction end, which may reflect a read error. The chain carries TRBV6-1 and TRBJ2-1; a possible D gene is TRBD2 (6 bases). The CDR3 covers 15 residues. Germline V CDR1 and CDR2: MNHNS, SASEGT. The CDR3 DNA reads TGTGCCAGCACTGAAGCGGGCAGGGCCTACAATGAGCAGTTCTTC. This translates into CASTEAGRAYNEQFF.

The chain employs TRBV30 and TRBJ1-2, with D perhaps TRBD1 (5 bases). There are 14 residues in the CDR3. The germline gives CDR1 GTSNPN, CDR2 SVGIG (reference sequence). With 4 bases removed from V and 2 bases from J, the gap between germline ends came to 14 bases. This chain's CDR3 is CAWTAGRRNYGYTF. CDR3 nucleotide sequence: TGTGCCTGGACCGCAGGGAGGCGGAACTATGGCTACACCTTC.

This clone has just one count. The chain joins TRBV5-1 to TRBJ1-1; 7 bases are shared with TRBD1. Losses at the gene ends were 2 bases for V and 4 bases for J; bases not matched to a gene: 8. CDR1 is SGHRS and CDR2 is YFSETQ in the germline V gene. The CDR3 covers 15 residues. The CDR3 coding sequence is TGCGCCAGCAGCTTCTCGAGGGGGCTGGCCACTGAAGCTTTCTTT. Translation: CASSFSRGLATEAFF.

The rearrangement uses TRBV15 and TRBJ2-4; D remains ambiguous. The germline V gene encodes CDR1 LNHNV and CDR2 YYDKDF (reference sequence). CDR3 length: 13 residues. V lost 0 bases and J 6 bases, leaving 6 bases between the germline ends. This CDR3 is CATSREGPNIQYF. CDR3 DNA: TGTGCCACCAGCAGAGAGGGCCCAAACATTCAGTACTTC.

The DNA of the CDR3 is TGTGCCAGCTCGGCCTCGGGACTAGCGGGAGTCCCGTATTTT. Translated: CASSASGLAGVPYF. This chain links TRBV18 with TRBJ2-3, with 14 bases identical to TRBD2. The CDR3 loop spans 14 amino acids. V lost 6 bases and J lost 14; bases outside the gene matches: 10. Germline V gene sequence: CDR1 KGHSH, CDR2 LQKENI.

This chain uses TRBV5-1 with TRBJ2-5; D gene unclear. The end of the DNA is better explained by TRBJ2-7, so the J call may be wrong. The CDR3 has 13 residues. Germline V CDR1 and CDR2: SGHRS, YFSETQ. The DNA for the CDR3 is TGCGCCAGCAGCTTGGGTAGCTCCTACGAGCAGTACTTC. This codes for CASSLGSSYEQYF.

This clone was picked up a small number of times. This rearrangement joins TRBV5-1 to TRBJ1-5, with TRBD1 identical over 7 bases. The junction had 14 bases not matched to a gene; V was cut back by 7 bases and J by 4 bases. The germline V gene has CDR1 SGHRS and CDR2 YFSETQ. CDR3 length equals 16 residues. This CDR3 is CASLAGDSIINQPQHF. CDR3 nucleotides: TGCGCCAGCCTAGCTGGGGACAGTATAATTAATCAGCCCCAGCATTTT.

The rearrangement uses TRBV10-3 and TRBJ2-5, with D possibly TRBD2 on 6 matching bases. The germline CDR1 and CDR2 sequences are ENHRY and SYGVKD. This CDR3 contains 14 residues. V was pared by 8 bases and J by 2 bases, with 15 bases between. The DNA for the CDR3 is TGTGCCATCGGGGGACTCGGAAATCAAGAGACCCAGTACTTC. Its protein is CAIGGLGNQETQYF.

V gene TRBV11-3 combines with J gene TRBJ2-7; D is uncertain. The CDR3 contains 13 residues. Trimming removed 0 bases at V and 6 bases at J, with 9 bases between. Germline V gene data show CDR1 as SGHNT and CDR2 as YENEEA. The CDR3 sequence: CASSLDIGREQYF. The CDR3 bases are TGTGCCAGCAGCTTAGATATTGGGCGCGAGCAGTACTTC. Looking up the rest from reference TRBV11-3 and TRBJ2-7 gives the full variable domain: EAGVVQSPRYKIIEKKQPVAFWCNPISGHNTLYWYLQNLGQGPELLIRYENEEAVDDSQLPKDRFSAERLKGVDSTLKIQPAELGDSAVYLCASSLDIGREQYFGPGTRLTVT.

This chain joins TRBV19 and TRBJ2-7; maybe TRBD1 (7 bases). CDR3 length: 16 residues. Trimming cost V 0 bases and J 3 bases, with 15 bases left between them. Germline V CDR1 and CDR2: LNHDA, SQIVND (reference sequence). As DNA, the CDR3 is TGTGCCAGTAGTATAGAGGCAGGGGGGAATCTCTACGAGCAGTACTTC. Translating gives CASSIEAGGNLYEQYF.

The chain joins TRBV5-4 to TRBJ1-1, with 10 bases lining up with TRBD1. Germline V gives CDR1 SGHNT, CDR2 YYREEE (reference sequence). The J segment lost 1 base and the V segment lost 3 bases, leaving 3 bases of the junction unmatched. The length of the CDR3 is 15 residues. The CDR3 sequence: CASSSRTGGNTEAFF. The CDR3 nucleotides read TGTGCCAGCAGCTCGCGGACAGGGGGGAACACTGAAGCTTTCTTT.

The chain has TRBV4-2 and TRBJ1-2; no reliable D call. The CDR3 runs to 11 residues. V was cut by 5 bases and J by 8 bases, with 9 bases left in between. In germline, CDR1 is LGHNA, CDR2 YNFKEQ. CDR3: CASSDFGGYTF. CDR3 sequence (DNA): TGTGCCAGCAGCGACTTTGGAGGCTACACCTTC.

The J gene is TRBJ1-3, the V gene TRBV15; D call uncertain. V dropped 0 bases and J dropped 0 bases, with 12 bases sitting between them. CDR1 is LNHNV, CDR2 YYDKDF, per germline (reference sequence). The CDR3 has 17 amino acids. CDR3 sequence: CATSRDVTASSGNTIYF. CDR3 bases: TGTGCCACCAGCAGAGATGTAACGGCCAGCTCTGGAAACACCATATATTTT.

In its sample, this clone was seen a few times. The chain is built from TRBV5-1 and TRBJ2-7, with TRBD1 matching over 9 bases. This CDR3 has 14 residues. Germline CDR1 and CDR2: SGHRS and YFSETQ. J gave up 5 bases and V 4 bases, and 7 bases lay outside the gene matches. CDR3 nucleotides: TGCGCCAGCAGCGTGGGGACAGGGATAAACGAGCAGTACTTC. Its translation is CASSVGTGINEQYF.

The CDR3 DNA reads as TGTGCCAGCAGCCCACGGACTAGCGGGAAAGAGACCCAGTACTTC. Translation gives CASSPRTSGKETQYF. The V call is TRBV11-3, the J call TRBJ2-5; 12 nucleotides line up with TRBD2. The CDR3 is 15 amino acids. CDR1 is SGHNT and CDR2 is YENEEA in the germline V gene. V trimming: 5 bases; J trimming: 3 bases; junction bases outside the gene matches: 4.

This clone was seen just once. The CDR3 bases are TGTGCCTGGAGTGAGGGACTAGCGGAGCAAGAGACCCAGTACTTC. Its protein product is CAWSEGLAEQETQYF. The chain uses TRBV30 and TRBJ2-5; TRBD2 aligns across 11 bases. The germline gives CDR1 GTSNPN, CDR2 SVGIG (reference sequence). V dropped 1 base and J dropped 2; count of bases not matched to a gene: 3. The CDR3 is 15 amino acids.

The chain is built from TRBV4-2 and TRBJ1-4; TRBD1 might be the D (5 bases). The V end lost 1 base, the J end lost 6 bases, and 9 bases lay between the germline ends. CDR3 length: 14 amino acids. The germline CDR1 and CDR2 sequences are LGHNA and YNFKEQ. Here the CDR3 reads CASSQAGRDEKLFF. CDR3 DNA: TGTGCCAGCAGCCAAGCAGGGCGGGATGAAAAACTGTTTTTT.

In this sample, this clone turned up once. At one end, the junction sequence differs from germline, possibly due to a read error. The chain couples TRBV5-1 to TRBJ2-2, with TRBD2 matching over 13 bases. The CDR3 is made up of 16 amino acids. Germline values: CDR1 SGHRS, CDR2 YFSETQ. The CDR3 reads CASSLELAGGTGELVF. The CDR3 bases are TGCGCCAGCAGCTTAGAACTAGCGGGAGGGACCGGGGAGCTGGTTTTT. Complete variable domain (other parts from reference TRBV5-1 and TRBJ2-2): KAGVTQTPRYLIKTRGQQVTLSCSPISGHRSVSWYQQTPGQGLQFLFEYFSETQRNKGNFPGRFSGRQFSNSRSEMNVSTLELGDSALYLCASSLELAGGTGELVFGEGSRLTVL.